One and the same sample provided the 31 T cell receptor beta chains below, sequenced in a study of blood T cell repertoires in COVID-19. Using immunoSEQ multiplex PCR, the repertoire was profiled, and TCRdb retains in-frame clones only, with some absent. The sample includes around 27,000 clones, approximately 80% seen only once; the top ten take over 25%. Specimen: peripheral blood. The receptors were sampled from a man aged 65 to 85 with active COVID-19.

The chain couples TRBV2 to TRBJ2-5, with D hard to call. CDR3 size: 10 residues. Trimming stripped 5 bases from V and 7 bases from J, with 5 bases between. Germline V gene sequence: CDR1 SNHLY, CDR2 FYNNEI. CDR3 bases: TGTGCCAGCAGTATCGGGACCCAGTACTTC. This encodes CASSIGTQYF.

The rearrangement links TRBV28 to TRBJ1-2; possibly TRBD1 for D (6 bases). The CDR3 has 14 residues. The V end was cut by 1 base, the J end by 4 bases, with 10 bases between. Germline V gene lookup returns CDR1 MDHEN and CDR2 SYDVKM. CDR3: CASSLFGQLYGYTF. The CDR3 DNA sequence: TGTGCCAGCAGTTTATTCGGACAGCTCTATGGCTACACCTTC.

This sequence joins TRBV6-6 and TRBJ2-7; 8 bases align to TRBD1. V gave up 2 bases and J gave up 2 bases; unmatched junction bases: 5. Germline values: CDR1 MNHNY, CDR2 SVGAGI (reference sequence). The CDR3 covers 15 residues. The CDR3 DNA is TGTGCCAGCAGTTACGGGGACAGGAAAACCTACGAGCAGTACTTC. This encodes CASSYGDRKTYEQYF.

The chain joins TRBV2 to TRBJ2-1, with TRBD1 matching 8 bases. From germline, CDR1 is SNHLY and CDR2 FYNNEI. The CDR3 loop spans 15 amino acids. V was clipped by 7 bases and J by 9 bases; unmatched bases: 14. In DNA, the CDR3 is TGTGCCAGCAAGGACCAGGGACTCACAGGGGGTGAGCAGTTCTTC. Its translation: CASKDQGLTGGEQFF. Full variable domain (missing parts from reference TRBV2 and TRBJ2-1): EPEVTQTPSHQVTQMGQEVILRCVPISNHLYFYWYRQILGQKVEFLVSFYNNEISEKSEIFDDQFSVERPDGSNFTLKIRSTKLEDSAMYFCASKDQGLTGGEQFFGPGTRLTVL.

The rearrangement joins TRBV7-9 to TRBJ2-1; possible D gene TRBD2, 6 bases. Per the germline V gene, CDR1 is SEHNR and CDR2 is FQNEAQ (reference sequence). V was shortened by 3 bases and J by 0 bases, with 15 bases between the two germline ends. The CDR3 runs 17 residues. The CDR3 spells CASSFGGSRSSYNEQFF. DNA for the CDR3: TGTGCCAGCAGCTTTGGGGGGTCTCGGAGCTCCTACAATGAGCAGTTCTTC.

J is TRBJ2-3 and V is TRBV29-1; 13 bases are shared with TRBD2. The ends lost 4 bases at V and 5 bases at J; junction bases unmatched: 21. There are 20 residues in the CDR3. Germline V gene sequence: CDR1 SQVTM, CDR2 ANQGSEA. The CDR3 nucleotides are TGCAGCGTTGTAACCGCCGGGACTAGCGGGAAAAATATATATATAGATACGCAGTATTTT. This translates into CSVVTAGTSGKNIYIDTQYF.

The chain has TRBV5-1 and TRBJ2-4; 16 nucleotides agree with TRBD2. Germline trimming cut 3 bases from V and 5 bases from J; bases unmatched to any gene: 8. The CDR3 is made up of 18 amino acids. Germline V gene lookup returns CDR1 SGHRS and CDR2 YFSETQ. Here the CDR3 reads CASSSQGTSGGAENIQYF. CDR3 sequence (DNA): TGCGCCAGCAGCTCACAAGGGACTAGCGGGGGGGCCGAAAACATTCAGTACTTC. Based on the CDR3 plus reference TRBV5-1 and TRBJ2-4, the full variable domain is KAGVTQTPRYLIKTRGQQVTLSCSPISGHRSVSWYQQTPGQGLQFLFEYFSETQRNKGNFPGRFSGRQFSNSRSEMNVSTLELGDSALYLCASSSQGTSGGAENIQYFGAGTRLSVL.

The J gene is TRBJ2-7, the V gene TRBV7-2, with a tentative D call TRBD2 (6 bases). V lost 5 bases and J 6 bases, leaving 14 bases between the germline ends. The germline V gene has CDR1 SGHTA and CDR2 FQGNSA. The CDR3 covers 13 residues. The CDR3 coding sequence is TGTGCCAGCAGCCCACGTGGGGGAGGCGAGCAGTACTTC. Translation gives CASSPRGGGEQYF. Full variable domain (outside the CDR3, taken from reference TRBV7-2 and TRBJ2-7): GAGVSQSPSNKVTEKGKDVELRCDPISGHTALYWYRQSLGQGLEFLIYFQGNSAPDKSGLPSDRFSAERTGGSVSTLTIQRTQQEDSAVYLCASSPRGGGEQYFGPGTRLTVT.

This chain uses TRBV6-4 with TRBJ2-7; 9 bases fit TRBD2. Germline loops: CDR1 MRHNA, CDR2 SNTAGT. The junction had 5 bases not matched to a gene; V was cut back by 8 bases and J by 6 bases. There are 12 residues in the CDR3. Here the CDR3 reads CASGGLAGEQYF. The CDR3 DNA reads as TGTGCCAGCGGGGGACTAGCCGGCGAGCAGTACTTC.

This clone was seen more than once but under ten times. The rearrangement joins TRBV24-1 to TRBJ2-5, with 11 bases that match TRBD1. CDR1 and CDR2 from the germline V gene are KGHDR and SFDVKD. The CDR3 covers 16 residues. Losses at the gene ends were 4 bases for V and 4 bases for J; bases not matched to a gene: 7. CDR3 amino acids: CATSDRTGGALETQYF. The CDR3 DNA sequence: TGTGCCACCAGTGACCGGACAGGGGGCGCCTTAGAGACCCAGTACTTC.

In nucleotides, the CDR3 is TGTGCCAGCAGCCGTTCAACTAATGAAAAACTGTTTTTT. As protein: CASSRSTNEKLFF. V and J are TRBV11-3 and TRBJ1-4; D call uncertain. Germline lookup yields CDR1 SGHNT and CDR2 YENEEA. The CDR3 is 13 residues long. The V end lost 5 bases, the J end lost 0 bases, and 4 bases lay between the germline ends.

The gene calls are TRBV18 and TRBJ2-7; TRBD1 agrees at 10 bases. This CDR3 is built from 16 residues. Germline CDR1 KGHSH, CDR2 LQKENI. V lost 5 bases, J lost 2 bases, and 9 bases stayed unmatched. The CDR3 protein is CASSSTYGQGAYEQYF. In nucleotides, the CDR3 is TGTGCCAGCTCATCAACATACGGACAGGGGGCCTACGAGCAGTACTTC.

CDR3 sequence (DNA): TGTGCCAGCAGCATTGGGGCTATGAACACTGAAGCTTTCTTT. The encoded protein is CASSIGAMNTEAFF. This rearrangement joins TRBV5-4 to TRBJ1-1, with D possibly being TRBD1 (5 bases). Deletions cut 4 bases from V and 0 bases from J, with 10 bases between. The CDR3 runs to 14 residues. From germline, CDR1 is SGHNT and CDR2 YYREEE (reference sequence).

The rearrangement joins TRBV29-1 to TRBJ2-1, with TRBD2 as a possible D gene (5 bases). This CDR3 has 12 amino acids. Trimming left V 4 bases short and J 7 bases short, with 11 bases between. Germline CDR1 and CDR2: SQVTM and ANQGSEA. This CDR3 reads CSVGTGKNEQFF. In DNA form, the CDR3 reads TGCAGCGTTGGGACGGGGAAAAATGAGCAGTTCTTC.

The chain combines TRBV27 with TRBJ1-6; no clear D gene. Germline values: CDR1 MNHEY, CDR2 SMNVEV (reference sequence). This CDR3 is built from 16 residues. Trimming stripped 2 bases from V and 6 bases from J, with 14 bases between. DNA for the CDR3: TGTGCCAGCAGTTTAAGGTCCGGGAATCGTAATTCACCCCTCCACTTT. Protein product: CASSLRSGNRNSPLHF.

As to this clone: One end of the junction varies from germline; a read error may be responsible. The identical CDR3 is also encoded by other nucleotide sequences in the sample. This chain uses TRBV19 with TRBJ1-2; 7 bases agree with TRBD1. Germline CDR1 is LNHDA and CDR2 is SQIVND (reference sequence). The CDR3 is 13 residues long. The CDR3 reads CASSGQDFYGYTF. CDR3 coding DNA: TGCGCCAGTAGTGGACAGGACTTCTATGGCTACACCTTC.

V usage is TRBV4-1 and J usage is TRBJ2-3; 10 bases are shared with TRBD2. CDR1 is MGHRA, CDR2 YSYEKL, per germline. The CDR3 contains 15 residues. Trimming removed 6 bases from V and 3 bases from J; junction bases left unmatched: 6. The CDR3 nucleotides are TGCGCCAGCAGAGCCCTAGCGGGAGCTACAGATACGCAGTATTTT. Its protein is CASRALAGATDTQYF.

The V gene is TRBV28, the J gene TRBJ2-5; 8 bases line up with TRBD1. V trimming: 6 bases; J trimming: 5 bases; junction bases outside the gene matches: 11. This CDR3 has 15 residues. CDR1 is MDHEN and CDR2 is SYDVKM in the germline V gene. This CDR3 is CASSPDRERLETQYF. DNA of the CDR3: TGTGCCAGCAGCCCGGACAGGGAACGACTCGAGACCCAGTACTTC.

This chain uses TRBV5-1 with TRBJ2-1; the match to TRBD2 covers 14 bases. The V segment lost 2 bases and the J segment 9 bases; nucleotides outside the gene matches: 10. This CDR3 is built from 17 residues. Germline V gene sequence: CDR1 SGHRS, CDR2 YFSETQ. The CDR3 DNA reads TGCGCCAGCAGCTTTCAAGCCGGACTAGCGGGAGGAGGTGAGCAGTTCTTC. It yields the protein CASSFQAGLAGGGEQFF.

The chain has TRBV9 and TRBJ1-6; D is possibly TRBD1 (6 bases). Germline V gene data show CDR1 as SGDLS and CDR2 as YYNGEE. CDR3 size: 15 residues. V lost 4 bases and J 10 bases, leaving 18 bases between the germline ends. CDR3 residues: CASSLQGGYLSPLHF. CDR3 nucleotides: TGTGCCAGCAGCCTCCAAGGGGGTTATCTGTCACCCCTCCACTTT.

This rearrangement joins TRBV10-2 to TRBJ2-1, with a possible D match to TRBD2 (6 bases). The CDR3 has 15 amino acids. Trimming left V 7 bases short and J 0 bases short, with 13 bases between. Germline CDR1 WSHSY, CDR2 SAAADI. The CDR3 nucleotides read TGCGCCAGCATCTTGGCGGGAAGCTCCTACAATGAGCAGTTCTTC. Translating it yields CASILAGSSYNEQFF.

The chain recombines TRBV24-1 with TRBJ2-3, with D perhaps matching TRBD1 (6 bases). Germline values: CDR1 KGHDR, CDR2 SFDVKD. The CDR3 is 15 residues long. The V end was cut by 3 bases, the J end by 4 bases, with 13 bases between. In nucleotides, the CDR3 is TGTGCCACCAGTGATCCCAGGGGAGCGTCAGATACGCAGTATTTT. It codes for CATSDPRGASDTQYF.

The chain couples TRBV10-2 to TRBJ2-7, with TRBD1 matching 9 bases. The CDR3 covers 15 residues. CDR1 WSHSY and CDR2 SAAADI come from the germline V gene. V lost 3 bases, J lost 3 bases, and 6 bases stayed unmatched. CDR3 amino acids: CASSDKQGAHYEQYF. The CDR3 DNA follows: TGCGCCAGCAGTGACAAACAGGGGGCTCACTACGAGCAGTACTTC.

The chain joins TRBV29-1 to TRBJ2-5, with D unresolved. Germline CDR1 and CDR2: SQVTM and ANQGSEA. The CDR3 is 13 amino acids. V was pared by 4 bases and J by 1 base, with 10 bases between. The CDR3 region is CSVVPPIQETQYF. DNA for the CDR3: TGCAGCGTTGTCCCCCCAATCCAAGAGACCCAGTACTTC.

V gene TRBV7-9 combines with J gene TRBJ2-2, with 8 nucleotides matching TRBD2. CDR1 is SEHNR, CDR2 FQNEAQ, per germline (reference sequence). V shed 2 bases, J shed 5 bases, and the junction held 16 bases outside the gene matches. CDR3 length: 19 amino acids. CDR3 protein: CASSLYGRAGKMGTGELFF. Written as DNA, the CDR3 is TGTGCCAGCAGCTTATACGGGAGGGCCGGTAAAATGGGGACCGGGGAGCTGTTTTTT.

This chain joins TRBV7-9 and TRBJ1-2; tentatively, D is TRBD1 (5 bases). Germline V lookup: CDR1 SEHNR, CDR2 FQNEAQ (reference sequence). Trimming cost V 5 bases and J 7 bases, with 17 bases left between them. This CDR3 has 14 amino acids. The CDR3, as DNA: TGTGCCAGCAGCCCAATAGGGGAGGGGCCTGGCTACACCTTC. Its translation: CASSPIGEGPGYTF.

This chain uses TRBV6-5 with TRBJ2-7, with 7 bases fitting TRBD2. This CDR3 has 16 amino acids. Germline V gene data show CDR1 as MNHEY and CDR2 as SVGAGI. Germline trimming cut 4 bases from V and 3 bases from J; bases unmatched to any gene: 12. Here the CDR3 reads CASSSPAGAHGYEQYF. The DNA of the CDR3 is TGTGCCAGCAGTTCTCCCGCGGGAGCCCACGGCTACGAGCAGTACTTC.

This clone was seen only once. The rearrangement joins TRBV5-4 to TRBJ1-2; D call uncertain. The CDR3 is 13 residues long. Germline CDR1 reads SGHNT; CDR2 reads YYREEE (reference sequence). Trimming cost V 0 bases and J 9 bases, with 12 bases left between them. The CDR3 loop reads CASSLGGARSYTF. CDR3 DNA: TGTGCCAGCAGCTTGGGGGGAGCGAGAAGCTACACCTTC.

The V call is TRBV10-3, the J call TRBJ2-2; D is undetermined. This CDR3 has 16 amino acids. V shed 4 bases and J shed 1 base, with 13 bases lying between them. CDR1 is ENHRY, CDR2 SYGVKD, per germline. The CDR3 loop reads CAISAQRRLNTGELFF. The CDR3 DNA follows: TGTGCCATCAGTGCGCAGCGTCGATTGAACACCGGGGAGCTGTTTTTT.

V usage is TRBV7-9 and J usage is TRBJ2-1; the match to TRBD2 covers 10 bases. This CDR3 contains 14 residues. Trimming cost V 2 bases and J 8 bases; bases outside gene matches: 3. Germline assignment: CDR1 SEHNR and CDR2 FQNEAQ (reference sequence). DNA for the CDR3: TGTGCCAGCAGCTTAACTAGCGGGGCCCATGAGCAGTTCTTC. Protein: CASSLTSGAHEQFF.

This clone was detected a few times. The rearrangement joins TRBV27 to TRBJ2-7; 10 bases are a match to TRBD1. This CDR3 has 16 amino acids. Germline trimming cut 6 bases from V and 3 bases from J; bases unmatched to any gene: 11. Germline lookup yields CDR1 MNHEY and CDR2 SMNVEV (reference sequence). CDR3 in DNA: TGTGCCAGCAGGTGGGCCACGGGACAGGGGTTCTACGAGCAGTACTTC. It specifies CASRWATGQGFYEQYF.